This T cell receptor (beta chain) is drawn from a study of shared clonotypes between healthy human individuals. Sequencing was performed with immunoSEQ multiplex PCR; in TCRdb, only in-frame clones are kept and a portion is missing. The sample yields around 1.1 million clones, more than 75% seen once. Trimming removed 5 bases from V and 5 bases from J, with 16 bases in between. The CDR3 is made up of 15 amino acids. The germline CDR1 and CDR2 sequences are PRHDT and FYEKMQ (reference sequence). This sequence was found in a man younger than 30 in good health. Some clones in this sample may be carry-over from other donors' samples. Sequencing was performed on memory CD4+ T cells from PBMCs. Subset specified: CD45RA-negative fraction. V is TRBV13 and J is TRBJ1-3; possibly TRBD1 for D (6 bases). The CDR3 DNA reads TGTGCCAGCAGCCCCCAGGGGTTTGAGAGAAACACCATATATTTT. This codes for CASSPQGFERNTIYF.